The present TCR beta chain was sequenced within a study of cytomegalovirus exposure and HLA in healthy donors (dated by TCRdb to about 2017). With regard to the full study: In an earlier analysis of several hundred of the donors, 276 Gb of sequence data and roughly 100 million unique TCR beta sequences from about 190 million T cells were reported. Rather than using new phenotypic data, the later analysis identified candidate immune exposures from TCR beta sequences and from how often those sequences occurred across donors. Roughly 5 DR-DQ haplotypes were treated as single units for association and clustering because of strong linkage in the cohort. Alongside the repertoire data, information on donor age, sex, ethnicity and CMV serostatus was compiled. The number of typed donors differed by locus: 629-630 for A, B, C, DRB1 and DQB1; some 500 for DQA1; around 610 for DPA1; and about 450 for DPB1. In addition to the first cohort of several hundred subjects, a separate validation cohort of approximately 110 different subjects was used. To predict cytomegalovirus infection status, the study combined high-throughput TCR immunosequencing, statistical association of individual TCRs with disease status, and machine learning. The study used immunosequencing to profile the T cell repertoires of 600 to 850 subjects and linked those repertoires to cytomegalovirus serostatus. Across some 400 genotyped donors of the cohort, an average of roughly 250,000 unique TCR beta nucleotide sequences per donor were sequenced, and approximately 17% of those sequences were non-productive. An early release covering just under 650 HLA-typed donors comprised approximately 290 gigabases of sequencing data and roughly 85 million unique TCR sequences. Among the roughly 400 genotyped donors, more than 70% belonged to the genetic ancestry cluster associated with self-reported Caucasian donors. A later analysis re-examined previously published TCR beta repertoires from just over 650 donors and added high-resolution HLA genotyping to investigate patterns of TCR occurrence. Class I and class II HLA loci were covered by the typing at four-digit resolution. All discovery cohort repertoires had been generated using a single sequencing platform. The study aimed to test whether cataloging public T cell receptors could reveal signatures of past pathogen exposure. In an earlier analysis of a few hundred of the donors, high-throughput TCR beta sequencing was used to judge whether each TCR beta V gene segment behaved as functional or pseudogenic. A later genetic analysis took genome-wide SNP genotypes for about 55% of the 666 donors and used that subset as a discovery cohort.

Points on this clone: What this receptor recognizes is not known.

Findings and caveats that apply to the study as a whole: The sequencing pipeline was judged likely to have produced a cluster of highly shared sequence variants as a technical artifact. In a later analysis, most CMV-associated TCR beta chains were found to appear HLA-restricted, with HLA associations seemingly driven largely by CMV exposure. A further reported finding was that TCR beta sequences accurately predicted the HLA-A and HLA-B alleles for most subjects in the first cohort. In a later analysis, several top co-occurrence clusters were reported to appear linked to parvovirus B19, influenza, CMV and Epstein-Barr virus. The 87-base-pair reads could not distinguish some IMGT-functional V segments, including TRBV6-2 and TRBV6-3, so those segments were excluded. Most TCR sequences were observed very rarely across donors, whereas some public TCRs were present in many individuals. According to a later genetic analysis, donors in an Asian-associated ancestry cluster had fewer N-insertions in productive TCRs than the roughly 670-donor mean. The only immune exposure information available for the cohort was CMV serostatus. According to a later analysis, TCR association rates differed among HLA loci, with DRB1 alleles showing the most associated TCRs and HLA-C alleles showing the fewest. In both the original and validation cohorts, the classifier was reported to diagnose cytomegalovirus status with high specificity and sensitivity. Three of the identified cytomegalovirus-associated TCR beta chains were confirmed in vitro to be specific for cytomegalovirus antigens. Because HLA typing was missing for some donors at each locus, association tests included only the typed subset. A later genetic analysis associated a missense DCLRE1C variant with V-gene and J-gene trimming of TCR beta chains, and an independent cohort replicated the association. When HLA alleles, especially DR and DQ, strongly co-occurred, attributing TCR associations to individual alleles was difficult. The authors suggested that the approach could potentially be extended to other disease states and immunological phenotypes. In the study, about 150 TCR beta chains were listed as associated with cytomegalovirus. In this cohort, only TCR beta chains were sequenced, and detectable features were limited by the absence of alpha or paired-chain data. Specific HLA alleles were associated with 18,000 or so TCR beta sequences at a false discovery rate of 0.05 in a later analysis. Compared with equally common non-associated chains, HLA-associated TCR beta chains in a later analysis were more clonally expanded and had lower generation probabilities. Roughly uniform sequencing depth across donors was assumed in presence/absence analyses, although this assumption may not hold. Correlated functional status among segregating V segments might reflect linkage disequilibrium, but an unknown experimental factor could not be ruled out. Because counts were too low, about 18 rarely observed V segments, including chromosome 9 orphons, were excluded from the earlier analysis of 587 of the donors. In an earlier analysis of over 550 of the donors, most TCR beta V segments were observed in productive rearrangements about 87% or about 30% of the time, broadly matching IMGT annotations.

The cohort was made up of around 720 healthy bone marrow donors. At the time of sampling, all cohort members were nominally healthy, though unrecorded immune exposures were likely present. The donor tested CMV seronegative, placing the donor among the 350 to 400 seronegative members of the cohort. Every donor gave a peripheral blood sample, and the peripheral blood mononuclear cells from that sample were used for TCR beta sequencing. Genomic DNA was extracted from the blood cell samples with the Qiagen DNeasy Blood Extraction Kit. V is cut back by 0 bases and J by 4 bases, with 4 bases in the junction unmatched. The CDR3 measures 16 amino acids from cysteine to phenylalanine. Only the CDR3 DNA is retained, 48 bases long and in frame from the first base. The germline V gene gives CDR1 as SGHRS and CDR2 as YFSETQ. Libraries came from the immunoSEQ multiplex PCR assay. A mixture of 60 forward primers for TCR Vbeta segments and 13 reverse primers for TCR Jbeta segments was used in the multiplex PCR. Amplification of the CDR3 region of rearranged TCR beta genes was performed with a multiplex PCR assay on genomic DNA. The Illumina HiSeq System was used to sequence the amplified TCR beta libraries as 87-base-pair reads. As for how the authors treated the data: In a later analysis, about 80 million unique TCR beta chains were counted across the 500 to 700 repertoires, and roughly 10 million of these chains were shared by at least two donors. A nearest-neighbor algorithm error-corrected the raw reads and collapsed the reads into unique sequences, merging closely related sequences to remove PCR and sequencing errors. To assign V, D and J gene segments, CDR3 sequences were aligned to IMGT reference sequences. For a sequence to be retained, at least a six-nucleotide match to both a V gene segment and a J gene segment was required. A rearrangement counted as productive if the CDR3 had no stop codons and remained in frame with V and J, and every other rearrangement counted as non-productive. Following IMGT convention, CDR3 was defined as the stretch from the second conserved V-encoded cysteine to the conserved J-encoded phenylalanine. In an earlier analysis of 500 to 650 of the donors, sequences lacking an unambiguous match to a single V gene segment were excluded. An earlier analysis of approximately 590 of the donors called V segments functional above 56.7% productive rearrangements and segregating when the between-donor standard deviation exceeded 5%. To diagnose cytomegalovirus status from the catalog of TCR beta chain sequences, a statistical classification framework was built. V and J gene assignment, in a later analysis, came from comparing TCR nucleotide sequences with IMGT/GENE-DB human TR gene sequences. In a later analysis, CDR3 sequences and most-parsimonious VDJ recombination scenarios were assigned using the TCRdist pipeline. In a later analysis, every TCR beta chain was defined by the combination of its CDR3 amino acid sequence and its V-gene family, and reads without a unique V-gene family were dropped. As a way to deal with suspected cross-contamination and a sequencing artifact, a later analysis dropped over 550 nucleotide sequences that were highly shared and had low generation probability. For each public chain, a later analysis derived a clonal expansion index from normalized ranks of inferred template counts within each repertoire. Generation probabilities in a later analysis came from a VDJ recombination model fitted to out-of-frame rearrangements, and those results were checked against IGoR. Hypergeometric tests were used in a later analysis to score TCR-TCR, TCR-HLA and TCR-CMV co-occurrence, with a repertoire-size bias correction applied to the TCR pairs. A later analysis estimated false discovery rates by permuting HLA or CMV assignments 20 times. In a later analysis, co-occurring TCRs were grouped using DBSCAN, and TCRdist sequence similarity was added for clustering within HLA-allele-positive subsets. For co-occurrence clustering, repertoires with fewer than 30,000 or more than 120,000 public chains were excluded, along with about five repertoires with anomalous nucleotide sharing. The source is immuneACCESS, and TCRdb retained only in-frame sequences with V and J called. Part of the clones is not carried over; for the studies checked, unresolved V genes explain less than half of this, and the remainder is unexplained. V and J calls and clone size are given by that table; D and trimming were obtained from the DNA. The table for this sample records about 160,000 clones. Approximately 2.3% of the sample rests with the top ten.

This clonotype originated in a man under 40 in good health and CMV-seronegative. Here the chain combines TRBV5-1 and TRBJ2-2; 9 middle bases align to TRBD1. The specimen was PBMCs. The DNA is TGCGCCAGCAGCTTGGGGGACAGGGTTCGCACCGGGGAGCTGTTTTTT. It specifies CASSLGDRVRTGELFF.